What follows are 25 T cell receptor beta chains derived from one specimen sequenced in a study of blood T cell repertoires in COVID-19. Some clones are missing from TCRdb's copy, which holds only in-frame ones; the method was immunoSEQ multiplex PCR. This table holds about 160,000 clones, approximately 80% found once. The sample taken for sequencing was peripheral blood. These receptors all come from a human donor in a cohort sampled during active COVID-19.

This chain uses TRBV7-8 with TRBJ1-3; 9 bases agree with TRBD1. The CDR3 length is 16 residues. Looked up from germline, CDR1 is SGHVS and CDR2 is FQNEAQ. The junction had 7 bases not matched to a gene; V was cut back by 5 bases and J by 2 bases. The CDR3 DNA sequence: TGTGCCAGCAGCATACAGGGGGCTCAAGCTGGAAACACCATATATTTT. Encoded protein: CASSIQGAQAGNTIYF.

The V gene is TRBV4-1, the J gene TRBJ2-1; 9 bases align to TRBD2. V lost 0 bases, J lost 2 bases, and 14 bases stayed unmatched. Per the germline V gene, CDR1 is MGHRA and CDR2 is YSYEKL. This CDR3 spans 20 amino acids. The CDR3 sequence: CASSQEVVAGVSPTYNEQFF. The CDR3 DNA is TGCGCCAGCAGCCAAGAAGTCGTAGCGGGAGTCTCTCCTACCTACAATGAGCAGTTCTTC.

The V gene is TRBV28, the J gene TRBJ2-7; D is perhaps TRBD2 (5 bases). The CDR3 runs to 14 residues. Looked up from germline, CDR1 is MDHEN and CDR2 is SYDVKM. V shed 8 bases and J shed 1 base, with 15 bases lying between them. CDR3 residues: CASGVSGRSYEQYF. The CDR3 region has the DNA TGTGCCAGCGGGGTGAGTGGGAGATCCTACGAGCAGTACTTC.

The V gene is TRBV7-3, the J gene TRBJ2-1; D not certain. The CDR3 loop spans 13 amino acids. V shed 1 base and J shed 5 bases, with 6 bases lying between them. Germline lookup yields CDR1 SGHTA and CDR2 FQGTGA. This CDR3 is CASSLSADNEQFF. The CDR3 nucleotides are TGTGCCAGCAGCTTAAGTGCGGACAATGAGCAGTTCTTC.

The chain is built from TRBV6-1 and TRBJ1-2, with 11 bases fitting TRBD1. This CDR3 comprises 14 residues. CDR1 and CDR2 (germline): MNHNS, SASEGT. The V gene end was trimmed by 7 bases and the J gene end by 6 bases; junction bases not matched to a gene: 7. CDR3 in amino acids: CASTVDRGHDGYTF. Here the CDR3 DNA reads TGTGCCAGCACCGTGGACAGGGGGCATGATGGCTACACCTTC.

V gene TRBV27 combines with J gene TRBJ2-7, with TRBD2 matching 13 bases. Germline values: CDR1 MNHEY, CDR2 SMNVEV (reference sequence). Germline trimming cut 6 bases from V and 5 bases from J; bases unmatched to any gene: 16. The CDR3 sequence is 18 residues long. The CDR3 DNA follows: TGTGCCAGCAGGCCAACCCGGGGACTAGCGGGATTTGGGCACGAGCAGTACTTC. Protein product: CASRPTRGLAGFGHEQYF.

This clone has just a few counts. The rearrangement uses TRBV7-9 and TRBJ2-3; D uncertain. V was pared by 4 bases and J by 0 bases, with 11 bases between. The germline CDR1 and CDR2 sequences are SEHNR and FQNEAQ (reference sequence). The CDR3 sequence is 15 residues long. CDR3 DNA sequence: TGTGCCAGCAGCTACTCAGAGGCTAGCACAGATACGCAGTATTTT. Translated, it gives CASSYSEASTDTQYF.

V gene TRBV7-2 combines with J gene TRBJ2-3; the D gene is possibly TRBD2 (5 bases). The CDR3 has 16 residues. The V end lost 3 bases, the J end lost 0 bases, and 13 bases lay between the germline ends. Germline CDR1 is SGHTA and CDR2 is FQGNSA. CDR3 sequence (DNA): TGTGCCAGCAGCTTGAGGGAGCGGCCTAGCACAGATACGCAGTATTTT. Translation: CASSLRERPSTDTQYF.

The chain carries TRBV18 and TRBJ1-1; D is unclear. Trimming removed 0 bases from V and 7 bases from J, with 12 bases in between. CDR1 is KGHSH, CDR2 LQKENI, per germline. The CDR3 has 14 amino acids. The CDR3 sequence is CASSPPSLIGEAFF. CDR3 nucleotide sequence: TGTGCCAGCTCACCACCGAGCTTAATCGGTGAAGCTTTCTTT.

There are a few counts of this clone. The CDR3 DNA reads as TGCGCCAGCAGCCAAGAAGCAGGGATGTACTCTGGAAACACCATATATTTT. It codes for CASSQEAGMYSGNTIYF. This chain joins TRBV4-3 and TRBJ1-3; D is possibly TRBD1 (5 bases). Germline loops: CDR1 LGHNA, CDR2 YSLEER. V lost 0 bases and J 0 bases, leaving 12 bases between the germline ends. The CDR3 spans 17 residues.

The chain uses TRBV27 and TRBJ1-4, with TRBD1 matching over 12 bases. This CDR3 has 18 residues. Unmatched junction bases numbered 12, after V lost 6 bases and J lost 4 bases. Per the germline V gene, CDR1 is MNHEY and CDR2 is SMNVEV (reference sequence). In nucleotides, the CDR3 is TGTGCCAGCAGCCGTAACCGGGACAGGGGGCATATTAATGAAAAACTGTTTTTT. Amino acid sequence: CASSRNRDRGHINEKLFF.

This chain uses TRBV10-2 with TRBJ2-1, with 8 bases aligning to TRBD2. With 4 bases clipped from V and 10 bases from J, the junction kept 9 bases outside the gene matches. This CDR3 comprises 14 residues. Germline V gene lookup returns CDR1 WSHSY and CDR2 SAAADI. The CDR3 coding sequence is TGCGCCAGCAGTGCGGGGACTAGATTTAGCGAGCAGTTCTTC. Its protein is CASSAGTRFSEQFF.

This clone was observed once. The V call is TRBV28, the J call TRBJ2-4, with 8 bases matching TRBD1. Germline V gene lookup returns CDR1 MDHEN and CDR2 SYDVKM. This CDR3 has 14 amino acids. The trim removed 6 bases at V and 6 bases at J, leaving 7 bases unmatched. The CDR3 DNA reads as TGTGCCAGCAGGGAAGGACAGGGTGCAAACATTCAGTACTTC. It is translated as CASREGQGANIQYF.

This clone was seen more than once but under ten times. The gene calls are TRBV7-6 and TRBJ1-1, with TRBD1 as a possible D gene (5 bases). The germline CDR1 and CDR2 sequences are SGHVS and FNYEAQ. This CDR3 has 13 residues. V dropped 8 bases and J dropped 1 base, with 11 bases sitting between them. Written as DNA, the CDR3 is TGTGCCAGCGGGGCGGCGGAGAACACTGAAGCTTTCTTT. This translates into CASGAAENTEAFF.

CDR3 coding DNA: TGTGCCAGCAGCTTGGGGACAGGGGGCACCGGGGAGCTGTTTTTT. This sequence encodes CASSLGTGGTGELFF. The rearrangement joins TRBV11-2 to TRBJ2-2, with 11 bases lining up with TRBD1. From germline, CDR1 is SGHAT and CDR2 FQNNGV. The CDR3 spans 15 residues. Trimming took 3 bases from V and 4 from J; bases not matched to a gene: 1.

The chain combines TRBV5-4 with TRBJ2-2; 7 bases match TRBD1. This CDR3 spans 15 amino acids. V lost 4 bases and J lost 0; bases outside the gene matches: 3. CDR1 and CDR2 from the germline V gene are SGHNT and YYREEE (reference sequence). The DNA for the CDR3 is TGTGCCAGCAGCCCCGGGACAGCGAACACCGGGGAGCTGTTTTTT. This sequence encodes CASSPGTANTGELFF.

This chain connects TRBV19 to TRBJ1-1, with 7 bases lining up with TRBD1. The CDR3 sequence is 13 residues long. After removal of 10 bases from V and 3 bases from J, the junction contained 8 bases not matched to a gene. Germline V gene lookup returns CDR1 LNHDA and CDR2 SQIVND (reference sequence). CDR3 region: CATTQGSYTEAFF. CDR3 bases: TGTGCCACTACACAGGGGTCTTACACTGAAGCTTTCTTT.

V and J are TRBV14 and TRBJ2-2; a weak D match, TRBD1 (5 bases). Germline CDR1 SGHDN, CDR2 FVKESK. Trimming removed 4 bases at V and 1 base at J, with 10 bases between. This CDR3 contains 15 residues. CDR3 sequence (DNA): TGTGCCAGCAGCCCTCTCGGACAGAACACCGGGGAGCTGTTTTTT. Translating gives CASSPLGQNTGELFF.

This clone has a handful of counts. Distinct nucleotide sequences in the sample also encode this CDR3. The CDR3 here is CASSEAGQRYTEAFF. DNA of the CDR3: TGTGCCAGCAGTGAAGCGGGACAGAGATACACTGAAGCTTTCTTT. The gene calls are TRBV6-1 and TRBJ1-1; 7 bases agree with TRBD1. Trimming at V came to 0 bases and at J to 3 bases, leaving 4 bases not matched to a gene. Germline V gene lookup returns CDR1 MNHNS and CDR2 SASEGT. The CDR3 consists of 15 residues.

V gene TRBV2 combines with J gene TRBJ2-5; D might be TRBD1 (6 bases). Germline V gene lookup returns CDR1 SNHLY and CDR2 FYNNEI. This CDR3 region has 13 residues. Deletions cut 9 bases from V and 1 base from J, with 12 bases between. CDR3 coding DNA: TGTGCCAGTATCCGGGACACCCAAGAGACCCAGTACTTC. Its translation: CASIRDTQETQYF.

This chain connects TRBV19 to TRBJ1-1, with 9 bases matching TRBD1. The CDR3 sequence is 14 residues long. V lost 3 bases to trimming and J lost 4 bases; unmatched junction nucleotides: 3. The germline V gene encodes CDR1 LNHDA and CDR2 SQIVND (reference sequence). CDR3 sequence: CASSITGGGTEAFF. DNA of the CDR3: TGTGCCAGTAGTATCACAGGGGGCGGCACTGAAGCTTTCTTT.

This clone was counted between two and nine times. CDR3 nucleotides: TGCAGCGTTGAAGATCTATCACGGAACTATGGCTACACCTTC. Protein sequence: CSVEDLSRNYGYTF. V is TRBV29-1 and J is TRBJ1-2; D is unclear. With 0 bases removed from V and 2 bases from J, the gap between germline ends came to 10 bases. The V gene's germline CDR1 is SQVTM and CDR2 ANQGSEA. The CDR3 length is 14 residues. The full variable domain, with the rest looked up from reference TRBV29-1 and TRBJ1-2, is SAVISQKPSRDICQRGTSLTIQCQVDSQVTMMFWYRQQPGQSLTLIATANQGSEATYESGFVIDKFPISRPNLTFSTLTVSNMSPEDSSIYLCSVEDLSRNYGYTFGSGTRLTVV.

Only a few counts were recorded for this clone. This chain connects TRBV18 to TRBJ2-1; 7 bases fit TRBD1. This CDR3 spans 15 amino acids. Germline loops: CDR1 KGHSH, CDR2 LQKENI. J was trimmed by 4 bases and V by 4 bases; bases with no gene match: 7. In DNA, the CDR3 is TGTGCCAGCTCACTCGACAGGGATCGGTACAATGAGCAGTTCTTC. Protein: CASSLDRDRYNEQFF.

The chain recombines TRBV4-1 with TRBJ2-1; 9 bases fit TRBD1. V lost 4 bases and J lost 9; bases outside the gene matches: 7. In germline, CDR1 is MGHRA, CDR2 YSYEKL. The CDR3 contains 14 residues. CDR3 coding DNA: TGCGCCAGCAGCCGTCCCGGGACAGGGACTGAGCAGTTCTTC. Translation: CASSRPGTGTEQFF.

This sequence joins TRBV4-3 and TRBJ2-7, with 11 bases matching TRBD2. There are 17 residues in the CDR3. V lost 0 bases, J lost 5 bases, and 9 bases stayed unmatched. Looked up from germline, CDR1 is LGHNA and CDR2 is YSLEER. Here the CDR3 reads CASSQELVAGGFDEQYF. The CDR3 region has the DNA TGCGCCAGCAGCCAAGAGTTAGTAGCGGGAGGGTTCGACGAGCAGTACTTC.